The T cell receptor beta chain under discussion was sequenced for a study of Ad26.COV2.S vaccination and SARS-CoV-2 variants. General study results and limits: TCR breadth and depth estimates may have understated total T cell responses.

As concerns this clone: As yet, its antigen is unknown.

Sample treatment: approximately 18 received Ad26.COV2.S at low or high dose, single or two shots; several received placebo; per-sample allocation not given. Vaccine and placebo recipients were sampled on day 63 after the first injection. Sequencing was performed with immunoSEQ multiplex PCR; in TCRdb, only in-frame clones are kept and a portion is missing. The sample has about 400,000 clones, around 89% seen once. Sample: peripheral blood, taken in a trial of Ad26.COV2.S vaccine versus placebo. This TCR came from a person between 18 and 59 years old who received the Ad26.COV2.S COVID-19 vaccine or a placebo.

CDR3 residues: CASSPLSGVLNTQYF. The CDR3 region has the DNA TGTGCCAGCAGCCCTCTTTCGGGAGTACTAAATACGCAGTATTTT. This sequence joins TRBV7-9 and TRBJ2-3; D is possibly TRBD2 (6 bases). Trimming removed 5 bases from V and 7 bases from J, with 19 bases in between. This CDR3 is 15 amino acids long. Looked up from germline, CDR1 is SEHNR and CDR2 is FQNEAQ (reference sequence).